Below, one T cell receptor (beta chain) is given with its context. The source of the sample is a study of blood T cell repertoires in COVID-19. The junction had 8 bases not matched to a gene; V was cut back by 5 bases and J by 0 bases. The CDR3 is made up of 16 amino acids. The germline V gene encodes CDR1 PRHDT and CDR2 FYEKMQ (reference sequence). Sequenced by immunoSEQ multiplex PCR; TCRdb stores in-frame clones only, minus some. The sample holds approximately 490,000 clones; roughly 87% are singletons and the top ten take 0.65% to 0.9%. Source material: PBMCs or T cells enriched from blood (not recorded which). This clonotype originated in a woman aged 18-35 years who had recovered from COVID-19. This chain connects TRBV13 to TRBJ1-1, with 8 bases fitting TRBD1. Written as DNA, the CDR3 is TGTGCCAGCAGCCGAGACAGGGGAGGGGTGAACACTGAAGCTTTCTTT. Translating gives CASSRDRGGVNTEAFF.